The rows below give T cell receptor beta chains drawn from one sample of a study of PD-L1 blockade in urothelial cancer. Assay: immunoSEQ multiplex PCR; the TCRdb copy retains only in-frame clones and omits some. The sample contains 44,000 or so clones, approximately 88% of which appear only once. The sample consisted of PBMCs, taken around atezolizumab (anti-PD-L1) treatment. These receptors were collected from an older man with urothelial cancer. CDR3s include the opening cysteine and the closing phenylalanine or tryptophan. D genes are given only for firm matches. Expanded clones get a size class; other rows say once, few or many, or leave the size out.

>TRBJ2-5|TRBD2|-|TRBV6-6
TGTGCCAGCCAGCGGGGTATCACAGAGACCCAGTACTTC
CASQRGITETQYF
>TRBJ2-3|TRBD2|once|TRBV5-1
TGCGCCAGCAGCCAGACTAGCGGGAGGGCCAAAGATACGCAGTATTTT
CASSQTSGRAKDTQYF
>TRBJ2-2|TRBD1|-|TRBV29-1
TGCAGCGTTGACTTCCGGGACAGTAACACCGGGGAGCTGTTTTTT
CSVDFRDSNTGELFF
>TRBJ2-2|-|-|TRBV2
TGTGCCAGCAGTGTGGCAGTTAGCGGCGGGGAGCTGTTTTTT
CASSVAVSGGELFF
>TRBJ2-1|TRBD2|-|TRBV7-9
TGTGCCAGCAGCAGACGGGGAGGGGATAGCAATGAGCAGTTCTTC
CASSRRGGDSNEQFF
>TRBJ2-7|-|-|TRBV7-6
TGTGCCAGCAGCTTATTACGAGCGACCTACGAGCAGTACTTC
CASSLLRATYEQYF
>TRBJ1-1|TRBD1|-|TRBV19
TGTGCCAGTAACCCGACAGGGGGTCCACATAATGAAGCTTTCTTT
CASNPTGGPHNEAFF
>TRBJ1-2|TRBD1|-|TRBV6-5
TGTGCCAGCAGTTCCACTCCGGGACAGGGGGCTGGCTACACCTTC
CASSSTPGQGAGYTF
>TRBJ2-5|TRBD1|-|TRBV19
TGTGCCAGTAGTATGGTCTCGGGACAGGGCAGGATATTCCAGTACTTC
CASSMVSGQGRIFQYF
>TRBJ1-1|TRBD1|-|TRBV20-1
TGCAGTGCTGAGGGGGCCACTGAAGCTTTCTTT
CSAEGATEAFF
>TRBJ2-1|-|-|TRBV6-1
TGTGCCACCAAACCGGGGTGGGGGGATCATGAGCAGTTCTTC
CATKPGWGDHEQFF
>TRBJ2-2|-|-|TRBV27
TGTGCCAGCAGTTTCTCCGACAGGCCCACCGGGGAGCTGTTTTTT
CASSFSDRPTGELFF
>TRBJ1-4|TRBD1|-|TRBV7-9
TGTGCCAGCAGCTTAGCGGGGACAGGAGGTCTTTCGTGGAATGAAAAACTGTTTTTT
CASSLAGTGGLSWNEKLFF
>TRBJ2-2|TRBD2|-|TRBV27
TGTGCCAGCAGTCCCGGACTAGCCGCCACCGGGGAGCTGTTTTTT
CASSPGLAATGELFF
>TRBJ2-1|-|-|TRBV5-8
TGTGCCAGCAGATATCTTAGCTCCTACAATGAGCAGTTCTTC
CASRYLSSYNEQFF
>TRBJ2-7|-|-|TRBV7-9
TGTGCCAGCAGCCCCCGACGACAGGCCCACGAGCAGTACTTC
CASSPRRQAHEQYF
>TRBJ2-7|TRBD1|few|TRBV5-1
TGCGCCAGCAGCTTGGGACAGGGGGCCTACGAGCAGTACTTC
CASSLGQGAYEQYF
>TRBJ2-2|TRBD1|-|TRBV15
TGTGCCACCAGCCTATACACAGGGGCCGGGGAGCTGTTTTTT
CATSLYTGAGELFF
>TRBJ1-1|TRBD1|-|TRBV10-1
TGCGCCAGCAGTGAGAGTTTGCCGGGACAGTCGCCTAAAGCTTTCTTT
CASSESLPGQSPKAFF
>TRBJ2-2|-|-|TRBV4-1
TGCGCCAGCAGCCAACTCTTAAACGGGGGGAACACCGGGGAGCTGTTTTTT
CASSQLLNGGNTGELFF
>TRBJ2-1|TRBD2|-|TRBV19
TGTGCCAGTAGTCCCCTAGCGGGAGGTCAATATGAGCAGTTCTTC
CASSPLAGGQYEQFF
>TRBJ2-1|TRBD2|-|TRBV18
TGTGCCAGCTCACCGGCGGCGGGGGATGAGCAGTTCTTC
CASSPAAGDEQFF
>TRBJ2-3|TRBD1|-|TRBV6-6
TGTGCCAGCAGACCCGGGACAGGGTACACAGATACGCAGTATTTT
CASRPGTGYTDTQYF
>TRBJ2-7|TRBD2|-|TRBV18
TGTGCCAGCTCACCAGGACTAGCGGGAGCCGAGCAGTACTTC
CASSPGLAGAEQYF
>TRBJ2-3|-|-|TRBV7-2
TGTGCCAGCAGACGACAAGTTAGCACAGATACGCAGTATTTT
CASRRQVSTDTQYF
>TRBJ2-7|-|-|TRBV4-1
TGCGCCAGCAGCCAAGGGCGGTCGGGGTTAGCCTACGAGCAGTACTTC
CASSQGRSGLAYEQYF
>TRBJ1-4|-|-|TRBV30
TGTGCCTCGAGGGGAGTTGTGGGAAAACTGTTTTTT
CASRGVVGKLFF
>TRBJ2-7|-|few|TRBV27
TGTGCCAGCAGTTTATCGAAAGGCTCGGGATACGAGCAGTACTTC
CASSLSKGSGYEQYF
>TRBJ2-5|-|-|TRBV5-1
TGCGCCAGCAGCCTCAGGAAAGAGACCCAGTACTTC
CASSLRKETQYF
>TRBJ2-1|TRBD2|once|TRBV12-5
TGTGCTAGTGCCTCCCTAGCGGGAGCCTCCTACAATGAGCAGTTCTTC
CASASLAGASYNEQFF
>TRBJ1-5|-|once|TRBV6-5
TGTGCCAGTCGGCAGGGCGACAATCAGCCCCAGCATTTT
CASRQGDNQPQHF
>TRBJ2-2|-|-|TRBV29-1
TGCAGCATAAAAGCGGACGCGAACACCGGGGAGCTGTTTTTT
CSIKADANTGELFF
>TRBJ2-5|-|-|TRBV10-1
TGCGCCAGCAGTGAAGAACAAGAAGAGACCCAGTACTTC
CASSEEQEETQYF
>TRBJ2-1|-|-|TRBV6-6
TGTGCCAGCAGTTTGTTTAATGAGGGGCAGTTCTTC
CASSLFNEGQFF
>TRBJ2-3|TRBD1|-|TRBV9
TGTGCCAGCAGCGTCCAGGGGGACAGACTCACAGATACGCAGTATTTT
CASSVQGDRLTDTQYF
>TRBJ2-2|-|-|TRBV5-1
TGCGCCAGCAGCTTGGAGCTAGCTTACACCGGGGAGCTGTTTTTT
CASSLELAYTGELFF
>TRBJ2-3|-|-|TRBV14
TGTGCCAGCAGCCAAACCTCATTCCTAGCTCTCCGGAAGACGCAGTATTTT
CASSQTSFLALRKTQYF
>TRBJ1-4|-|-|TRBV18
TGTGCCAGCTCACCACCGGAGGCGGGGGGTAGACCTAATGAAAAACTGTTTTTT
CASSPPEAGGRPNEKLFF
>TRBJ2-7|TRBD1|few|TRBV5-6
TGTGCCAGCAGCCTAACAGGGGGTATTAACGAGCAGTACTTC
CASSLTGGINEQYF
>TRBJ2-1|-|-|TRBV6-5
TGTGCCAGCAACCAAAGGGGCCCTAGGCACAATGAGCAGTTCTTC
CASNQRGPRHNEQFF